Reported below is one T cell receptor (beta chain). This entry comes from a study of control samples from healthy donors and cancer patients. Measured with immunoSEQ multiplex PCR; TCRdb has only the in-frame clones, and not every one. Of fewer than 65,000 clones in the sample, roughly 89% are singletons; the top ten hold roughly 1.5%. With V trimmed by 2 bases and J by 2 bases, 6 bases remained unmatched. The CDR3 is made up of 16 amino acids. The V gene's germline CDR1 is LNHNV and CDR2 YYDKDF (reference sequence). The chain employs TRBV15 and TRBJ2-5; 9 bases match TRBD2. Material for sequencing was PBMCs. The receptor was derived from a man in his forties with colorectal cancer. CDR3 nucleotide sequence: TGTGCCACCAGCAGACTTAGCGGGAGATTACAAGAGACCCAGTACTTC. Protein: CATSRLSGRLQETQYF. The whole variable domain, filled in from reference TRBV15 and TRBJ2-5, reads DAMVIQNPRYQVTQFGKPVTLSCSQTLNHNVMYWYQQKSSQAPKLLFHYYDKDFNNEADTPDNFQSRRPNTSFCFLDIRSPGLGDTAMYLCATSRLSGRLQETQYFGPGTRLLVL.